This T cell receptor (beta chain) was obtained from a study of T-cell memory formation after mild COVID-19. Notes on the study in general: Some clones that responded were present in memory (sampled pre-infection), which suggests cross-reactive memory joined. Shrinking CD4+ clones were chiefly CM and EM; CD8+ ones were chiefly EMRA.

A note on this clonotype: No antigen is known for it.

V was pared by 1 base and J by 5 bases, with 13 bases between. Germline CDR1 SGHTA, CDR2 FQGTGA. This CDR3 is built from 15 residues. TCRdb analysed the 5' RACE reads with MiXCR anew, one entry per CDR3 protein. This table has a few hundred thousand distinct CDR3 sequences, roughly 20% appearing once. The sample consisted of PBMCs or a T cell subset sorted from them (not recorded which). The TCR sequence derives from an adult woman who had mild COVID-19 (a few samples of this study predate the infection). Cell type and time point are not known. The chain combines TRBV7-3 with TRBJ2-3; D may be TRBD1 (7 bases). The CDR3 DNA sequence: TGTGCCAGCAGCTTAAATTCAGGGGGAGGAGATACGCAGTATTTT. Amino acid sequence: CASSLNSGGGDTQYF.